Sequencing of this T cell receptor (beta chain) was carried out in a study of CD8 T cells in ankylosing spondylitis. General study points: A TCR beta motif of about eight highly homologous variants seemed to mark ankylosing spondylitis blood.

The CDR3 sequence is 16 residues long. The V end lost 3 bases, the J end lost 4 bases, and 19 bases lay between the germline ends. Germline V gives CDR1 DFQATT, CDR2 SNEGSKA (reference sequence). In regard to this clonotype: Its antigen is not known.

5'-RACE, quantitative and with molecular barcodes, yielded the TCR beta libraries. Using its own MiXCR run on the 5' RACE reads, TCRdb lists one record per CDR3 protein. Here the sample spans a few hundred thousand distinct CDR3 sequences, around 11% being singletons. This TCR was recovered from a male donor with ankylosing spondylitis or in good health (not recorded which). The specimen was blood, either unsorted or a sorted T cell fraction (not recorded which). The V call is TRBV20-1, the J call TRBJ1-3; a weak D match, TRBD1 (5 bases). CDR3 loop: CSASDGGSQGGNTIYF. Written as DNA, the CDR3 is TGCAGTGCTAGTGATGGGGGTTCCCAAGGGGGAAACACCATATATTTT.